This T cell receptor (beta chain) was captured by sequencing in a study of OX40 agonist ivuxolimab in advanced cancers. Notes on the research overall: Ivuxolimab was an agonistic, fully human IgG2 monoclonal antibody directed against OX40 (CD134), a costimulatory receptor. Intravenous ivuxolimab was administered to patients every 2 weeks at six dose levels: 0.01, 0.1, 0.3, 1.5, 3 and 10 mg/kg. Of the 50 to 55 patients in dose escalation, 19 had hepatocellular carcinoma, some 15 had melanoma, 9 had renal cell carcinoma and 9 had head and neck cancer. The dose-escalation cohort was 82.7% male with a mean age of about 65 years, ranging from roughly 20 to 80. Patients were allowed to have had prior anti-PD-1, anti-PD-L1 or anti-CTLA-4 therapy, and approximately 40% of the dose-escalation patients had been treated with checkpoint inhibitors. Partial responses were achieved by three dose-escalation patients, of whom one had hepatocellular carcinoma and two had cutaneous melanoma. Peripheral TCRbeta sequencing was intended to test whether TCR sequence diversity was altered and clonal T-cell expansion was caused by ivuxolimab. The paper reports the monotherapy dose-escalation portion (N of about 51 patients) of the phase I ivuxolimab trial. Study-wide conclusions, independent of this receptor: Which antigens the clonally expanded peripheral T cells were specific for was not determined. On average, CD8+ T cells showed more expanded clones than CD4+ T cells after ivuxolimab. Low levels of normalized T-cell clonal expansion were also seen in some nonresponding patients. In the 0.1-3.0 mg/kg groups, partial responders were among the patients with the lowest normalized peripheral clonal expansion, particularly in CD8+ T cells. At doses of 0.1 to 3.0 mg/kg, clonal expansion of both CD4+ and CD8+ T cells in blood was seen between baseline and week 6.

In this sample, this clone turned up once. Its antigen is currently not known. Base-call qualities are not available, and no considerably larger clone is one nucleotide away. Including the terminal cysteine and phenylalanine, the CDR3 comprises 15 residues. Of all the DNA, just the CDR3 is kept, 45 bases in frame from base 1. V is trimmed back by 8 bases and J by 4 bases, and the junction contains 11 bases that no gene match accounts for. According to the germline V gene, CDR1 reads MGHDK and CDR2 reads SYGVNS. Patients with autoimmune disease history or receiving systemic immunosuppression were excluded from the trial. Peripheral blood for TCR sequencing was collected from all dose cohorts at baseline, on cycle 4 day 1, and on cycle 7 day 1. Samples came from an open-label, multicenter, first-in-human phase I dose-escalation trial of ivuxolimab. Adults with locally advanced or metastatic melanoma, renal cell carcinoma, hepatocellular carcinoma or head and neck squamous cell carcinoma were enrolled in the trial. CD4+ and CD8+ T cells were sorted separately from peripheral blood before TCR sequencing.

Genomic DNA was extracted from sorted cells for sequencing of the TCRbeta CDR3 region. The immunoSEQ Assay was used for sequencing of TCRbeta CDR3 regions. The table comes from immuneACCESS by way of TCRdb, which keeps in-frame sequences with V and J called. Part of the clones is missing from these tables; in studies checked, under half for an unresolved V gene and the rest for unknown reasons. The sample yields over 60,000 clones; 80% to 90% were counted once. The ten top clones hold about 0.94% of the sample. The sequence was collected from an adult with an advanced solid tumor such as melanoma, head and neck, liver or kidney cancer. The sequencing here drew on CD4+ or CD8+ T cells sorted from blood, taken in a trial of the OX40 agonist ivuxolimab. The chain is made from TRBV25-1 and TRBJ1-2, with TRBD1 identical over 9 junction bases. The nucleotide sequence is TGTGCCAGCGCCCCTAGGACAGGGGCGGTCTATGGCTACACCTTC. Its translation reads: CASAPRTGAVYGYTF.